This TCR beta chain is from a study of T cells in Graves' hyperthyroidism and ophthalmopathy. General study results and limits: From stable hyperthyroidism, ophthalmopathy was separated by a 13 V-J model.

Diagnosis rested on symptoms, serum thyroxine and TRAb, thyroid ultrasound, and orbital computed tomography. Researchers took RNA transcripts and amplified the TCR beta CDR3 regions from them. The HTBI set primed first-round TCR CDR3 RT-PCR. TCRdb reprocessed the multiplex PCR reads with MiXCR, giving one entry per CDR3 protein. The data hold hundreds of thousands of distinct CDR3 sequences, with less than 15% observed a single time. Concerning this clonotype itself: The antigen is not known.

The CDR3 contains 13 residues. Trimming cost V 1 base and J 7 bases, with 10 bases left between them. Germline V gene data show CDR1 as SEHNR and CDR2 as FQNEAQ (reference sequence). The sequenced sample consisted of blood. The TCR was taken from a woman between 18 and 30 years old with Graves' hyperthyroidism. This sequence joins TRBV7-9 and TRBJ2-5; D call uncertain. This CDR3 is CASSLETAATQYF. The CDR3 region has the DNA TGTGCCAGCAGCTTAGAGACTGCGGCGACCCAGTACTTC. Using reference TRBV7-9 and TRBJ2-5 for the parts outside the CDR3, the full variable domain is DTGVSQNPRHKITKRGQNVTFRCDPISEHNRLYWYRQTLGQGPEFLTYFQNEAQLEKSRLLSDRFSAERPKGSFSTLEIQRTEQGDSAMYLCASSLETAATQYFGPGTRLLVL.